This is a list of T cell receptor beta chains from one sample in a study of cytomegalovirus exposure and HLA in healthy donors. Data came from immunoSEQ multiplex PCR; TCRdb stores just in-frame clones and leaves some out. Here the sample spans some 190,000 clones, 65% to 85% being singletons. Sequencing was done on a sample of PBMCs. Source of these receptors: a man aged 18-30 years in good health and CMV-seronegative. CDR3s include the opening cysteine and the closing phenylalanine or tryptophan. The order of the fields is V gene, CDR3 length, D gene, J gene, clone size, CDR3 DNA, CDR3 protein. D genes are given only for firm matches. Expanded clones get a size class; other rows say once, few or many, or leave the size out.

V gene: TRBV5-1; CDR3 length: 14; D gene: .; J gene: TRBJ1-4; clone size: .; CDR3 DNA: TGCGCCAGCAGCTTGCGACAGCTGGGCGAAAAACTGTTTTTT; CDR3 protein: CASSLRQLGEKLFF
V gene: TRBV7-2; CDR3 length: 19; D gene: TRBD2; J gene: TRBJ2-4; clone size: .; CDR3 DNA: TGTGCCAGCAGCCCCGAGGGACTAGCGGGGACTCTAGCCAAAAACATTCAGTACTTC; CDR3 protein: CASSPEGLAGTLAKNIQYF
V gene: TRBV28; CDR3 length: 14; D gene: .; J gene: TRBJ1-1; clone size: few; CDR3 DNA: TGTGCCAGCAGCCGACAGAGCTTGAACACTGAAGCTTTCTTT; CDR3 protein: CASSRQSLNTEAFF
V gene: TRBV6-5; CDR3 length: 11; D gene: .; J gene: TRBJ1-1; clone size: .; CDR3 DNA: TGTGCCAGCAGTTACCTCACTGAAGCTTTCTTT; CDR3 protein: CASSYLTEAFF
V gene: TRBV7-2; CDR3 length: 14; D gene: .; J gene: TRBJ2-3; clone size: .; CDR3 DNA: TGTGCCAGCAGCTTAGGACTCAGGGGTGATACGCAGTATTTT; CDR3 protein: CASSLGLRGDTQYF
V gene: TRBV4-1; CDR3 length: 16; D gene: TRBD2; J gene: TRBJ2-5; clone size: .; CDR3 DNA: TGCGCCAGCAGCCAAGCGGGCGGGAGGGCCCTCGAAGGCCAGTACTTC; CDR3 protein: CASSQAGGRALEGQYF
V gene: TRBV4-1; CDR3 length: 20; D gene: TRBD1; J gene: TRBJ1-1; clone size: .; CDR3 DNA: TGCGCCAGCAGCCAAGAAGGATTTATGTCCGGGACAGAGCTGAACACTGAAGCTTTCTTT; CDR3 protein: CASSQEGFMSGTELNTEAFF
V gene: TRBV12-5; CDR3 length: 12; D gene: .; J gene: TRBJ1-1; clone size: .; CDR3 DNA: TGTGCTAGTGGCTCAAGGGGCACTGAAGCTTTCTTT; CDR3 protein: CASGSRGTEAFF
V gene: TRBV28; CDR3 length: 14; D gene: TRBD1; J gene: TRBJ1-5; clone size: .; CDR3 DNA: TGTGCCAGCAGTTTTGGACAGGGTAATCAGCCCCAGCATTTT; CDR3 protein: CASSFGQGNQPQHF
V gene: TRBV28; CDR3 length: 18; D gene: .; J gene: TRBJ1-3; clone size: .; CDR3 DNA: TGTGCCAGCAGTTTATTTGTTCTTTCGCGTAGCTCTGGAAACACCATATATTTT; CDR3 protein: CASSLFVLSRSSGNTIYF
V gene: TRBV7-2; CDR3 length: 16; D gene: .; J gene: TRBJ2-1; clone size: .; CDR3 DNA: TGTGCCAGCAGCTTAGCGCCCGGGGAAGGCTACAATGAGCAGTTCTTC; CDR3 protein: CASSLAPGEGYNEQFF
V gene: TRBV19; CDR3 length: 16; D gene: .; J gene: TRBJ1-1; clone size: .; CDR3 DNA: TGTGCCAGTAGTATACGTATGGGTGAGGCGAACACTGAAGCTTTCTTT; CDR3 protein: CASSIRMGEANTEAFF
V gene: TRBV9; CDR3 length: 14; D gene: .; J gene: TRBJ1-1; clone size: .; CDR3 DNA: TGTGCCAGCAGTGCGAGGGGGGGTAGGGCTGAAGCTTTCTTT; CDR3 protein: CASSARGGRAEAFF
V gene: TRBV29-1; CDR3 length: 14; D gene: TRBD1; J gene: TRBJ1-2; clone size: .; CDR3 DNA: TGCAGCGCCGAGACAGGGGCCGCAGGGGATGGCTACACCTTC; CDR3 protein: CSAETGAAGDGYTF
V gene: TRBV5-1; CDR3 length: 17; D gene: TRBD2; J gene: TRBJ2-1; clone size: .; CDR3 DNA: TGCGCCAGCAGCTTCTCCCTAGCGGGGGGGTTAGACAATGAGCAGTTCTTC; CDR3 protein: CASSFSLAGGLDNEQFF
V gene: TRBV6-5; CDR3 length: 15; D gene: .; J gene: TRBJ1-5; clone size: .; CDR3 DNA: TGTGCCAGCAGTTTGGCCCAGTATAGCAATCAGCCCCAGCATTTT; CDR3 protein: CASSLAQYSNQPQHF
V gene: TRBV4-3; CDR3 length: 14; D gene: .; J gene: TRBJ2-7; clone size: .; CDR3 DNA: TGCGCCAGCAGCCCAATCACAGGATCCTACGAGCAGTACTTC; CDR3 protein: CASSPITGSYEQYF
V gene: TRBV28; CDR3 length: 15; D gene: TRBD1; J gene: TRBJ2-7; clone size: few; CDR3 DNA: TGTGCCAGCAGTTTAGGGACAGGGGGAGGATACGAGCAGTACTTC; CDR3 protein: CASSLGTGGGYEQYF
V gene: TRBV7-2; CDR3 length: 18; D gene: TRBD2; J gene: TRBJ2-6; clone size: .; CDR3 DNA: TGTGCCAGCAGCTTAGGGGCTAGCGGGGGGAGTGGGGCCAACGTCCTGACTTTC; CDR3 protein: CASSLGASGGSGANVLTF
V gene: TRBV19; CDR3 length: 15; D gene: TRBD1; J gene: TRBJ1-3; clone size: .; CDR3 DNA: TGTGCCAGTAGTATGGGGACAGGGGACGGAAACACCATATATTTT; CDR3 protein: CASSMGTGDGNTIYF
V gene: TRBV6-5; CDR3 length: 13; D gene: .; J gene: TRBJ1-2; clone size: .; CDR3 DNA: TGTGCCGCACACAGCCGGGAGGGCTATGGCTACACCTTC; CDR3 protein: CAAHSREGYGYTF
V gene: TRBV19; CDR3 length: 16; D gene: .; J gene: TRBJ2-2; clone size: .; CDR3 DNA: TGTGCCAGTAGTATAAGGAAACAGATGAACACCGGGGAGCTGTTTTTT; CDR3 protein: CASSIRKQMNTGELFF
V gene: TRBV10-2; CDR3 length: 14; D gene: .; J gene: TRBJ2-5; clone size: .; CDR3 DNA: TGCGCCAGCAGTGGGGTGGGGGCGCAAGAGACCCAGTACTTC; CDR3 protein: CASSGVGAQETQYF
V gene: TRBV30; CDR3 length: 16; D gene: .; J gene: TRBJ2-3; clone size: .; CDR3 DNA: TGTGCCTGGAGTCCTTTTAAGTCAGTAGCCACAGATACGCAGTATTTT; CDR3 protein: CAWSPFKSVATDTQYF
V gene: TRBV5-1; CDR3 length: 17; D gene: TRBD2; J gene: TRBJ2-4; clone size: once; CDR3 DNA: TGCGCCAGCAGCTTGAACTGGGTAGCGGGATTCTCGAACATTCAGTACTTC; CDR3 protein: CASSLNWVAGFSNIQYF
V gene: TRBV7-6; CDR3 length: 14; D gene: .; J gene: TRBJ1-1; clone size: .; CDR3 DNA: TGTGCCAGCAGCGCCGGCGGAGTGCTCACTGAAGCTTTCTTT; CDR3 protein: CASSAGGVLTEAFF
V gene: TRBV19; CDR3 length: 13; D gene: .; J gene: TRBJ2-3; clone size: .; CDR3 DNA: TGTGCCAGTAGGGCAGGGGTCCTGGATACGCAGTATTTT; CDR3 protein: CASRAGVLDTQYF
V gene: TRBV7-2; CDR3 length: 14; D gene: TRBD2; J gene: TRBJ2-1; clone size: .; CDR3 DNA: TGTGCCAGCAGCTTGCTAGCGGGAGCAAATGAGCAGTTCTTC; CDR3 protein: CASSLLAGANEQFF
V gene: TRBV5-1; CDR3 length: 17; D gene: TRBD1; J gene: TRBJ1-2; clone size: once; CDR3 DNA: TGCGCCAGCAGCTCGGCGCCCGACAGGGGGTCTCTTTATGGCTACACCTTC; CDR3 protein: CASSSAPDRGSLYGYTF
V gene: TRBV5-1; CDR3 length: 16; D gene: .; J gene: TRBJ1-5; clone size: .; CDR3 DNA: TGCGCCAGCAGCTTGGGGACAAGGCTTAGCAATCAGCCCCAGCATTTT; CDR3 protein: CASSLGTRLSNQPQHF
V gene: TRBV5-5; CDR3 length: 14; D gene: TRBD1; J gene: TRBJ1-1; clone size: .; CDR3 DNA: TGTGCCAGCAGCCGGGACAGCAGGAACACTGAAGCTTTCTTT; CDR3 protein: CASSRDSRNTEAFF
V gene: TRBV4-2; CDR3 length: 15; D gene: TRBD2; J gene: TRBJ2-1; clone size: .; CDR3 DNA: TGTGCCAGCAGCCAAGCCAGCGGGGTATACAATGAGCAGTTCTTC; CDR3 protein: CASSQASGVYNEQFF
V gene: TRBV4-3; CDR3 length: 15; D gene: .; J gene: TRBJ1-2; clone size: .; CDR3 DNA: TGCGCCAGCAGCCAAGAAGACTCAACTAACTATGGCTACACCTTC; CDR3 protein: CASSQEDSTNYGYTF
V gene: TRBV7-8; CDR3 length: 16; D gene: TRBD2; J gene: TRBJ2-5; clone size: .; CDR3 DNA: TGTGCCAGCAGCTACCTCGCGCGGGGGGGCCAAGAGACCCAGTACTTC; CDR3 protein: CASSYLARGGQETQYF
V gene: TRBV11-2; CDR3 length: 16; D gene: TRBD2; J gene: TRBJ2-1; clone size: .; CDR3 DNA: TGTGCCAGCAGCTTAGTCCGGGACTACCTCAACAATGAGCAGTTCTTC; CDR3 protein: CASSLVRDYLNNEQFF
V gene: TRBV28; CDR3 length: 18; D gene: TRBD1; J gene: TRBJ2-1; clone size: .; CDR3 DNA: TGTGCCAGCCTCCGGGACAGGGCATTACTACTAGGCTACAATGAGCAGTTCTTC; CDR3 protein: CASLRDRALLLGYNEQFF
V gene: TRBV7-3; CDR3 length: 15; D gene: .; J gene: TRBJ2-2; clone size: few; CDR3 DNA: TGTGCCAGCAGCTTACGACAGGCGGACACCGGGGAGCTGTTTTTT; CDR3 protein: CASSLRQADTGELFF
V gene: TRBV2; CDR3 length: 14; D gene: .; J gene: TRBJ1-6; clone size: .; CDR3 DNA: TGTGCCAGCAGTAGGACAGAGAGTAATTCACCCCTCCACTTT; CDR3 protein: CASSRTESNSPLHF
V gene: TRBV7-9; CDR3 length: 11; D gene: TRBD2; J gene: TRBJ2-7; clone size: .; CDR3 DNA: TGTGCCAGCCGGGGGGTCTACGAGCAGTACTTC; CDR3 protein: CASRGVYEQYF
V gene: TRBV28; CDR3 length: 15; D gene: .; J gene: TRBJ2-1; clone size: .; CDR3 DNA: TGTGCCAGCAGCGCGCGGGGCAGGGGGTACAATGAGCAGTTCTTC; CDR3 protein: CASSARGRGYNEQFF
V gene: TRBV11-2; CDR3 length: 13; D gene: .; J gene: TRBJ2-7; clone size: .; CDR3 DNA: TGTGCCAGCCCATTCACCGGAGTAGACGAGCAGTACTTC; CDR3 protein: CASPFTGVDEQYF
V gene: TRBV28; CDR3 length: 14; D gene: TRBD1; J gene: TRBJ2-7; clone size: .; CDR3 DNA: TGTGCCAGCACCTGGGCGGACAGGGAAAGAGAGCAGTACTTC; CDR3 protein: CASTWADREREQYF
V gene: TRBV4-3; CDR3 length: 13; D gene: .; J gene: TRBJ2-2; clone size: .; CDR3 DNA: TGCGCCAGCAGCCACCGGACAGCCGGGGAGCTGTTTTTT; CDR3 protein: CASSHRTAGELFF
V gene: TRBV7-2; CDR3 length: 14; D gene: .; J gene: TRBJ1-4; clone size: .; CDR3 DNA: TGTGCCAGCAGCAAACAGTCTAGGGGTGAAAAACTGTTTTTT; CDR3 protein: CASSKQSRGEKLFF